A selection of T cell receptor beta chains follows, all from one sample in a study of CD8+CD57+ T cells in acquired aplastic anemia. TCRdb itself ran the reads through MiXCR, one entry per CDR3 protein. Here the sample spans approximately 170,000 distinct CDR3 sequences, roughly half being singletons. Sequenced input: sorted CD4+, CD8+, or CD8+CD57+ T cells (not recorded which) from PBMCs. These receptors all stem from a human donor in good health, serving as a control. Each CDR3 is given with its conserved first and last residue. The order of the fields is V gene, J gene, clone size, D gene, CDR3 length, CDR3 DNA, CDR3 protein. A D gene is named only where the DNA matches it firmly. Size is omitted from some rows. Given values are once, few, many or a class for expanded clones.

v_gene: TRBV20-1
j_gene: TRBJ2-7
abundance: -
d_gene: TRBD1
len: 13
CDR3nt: TGCAGTGCTAGCCGACAGGGATCACTCGAGCAGTACTTC
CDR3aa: CSASRQGSLEQYF

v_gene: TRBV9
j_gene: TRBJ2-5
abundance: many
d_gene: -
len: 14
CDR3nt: TGTGCCAGCAGCCCCCCGGCCATCCAAGAGACCCAGTACTTC
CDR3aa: CASSPPAIQETQYF

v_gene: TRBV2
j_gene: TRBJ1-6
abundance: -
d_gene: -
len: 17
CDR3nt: TGTGCCAGCAGTGAAGCGGGGAGCAGTAATTCTTTCGCACCCCTCCACTTT
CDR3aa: CASSEAGSSNSFAPLHF

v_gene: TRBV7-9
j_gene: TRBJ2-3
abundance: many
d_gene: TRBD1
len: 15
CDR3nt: TGTGCCAGCAGCACCCGACAGGGGGCCACAGATACGCAGTATTTT
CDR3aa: CASSTRQGATDTQYF

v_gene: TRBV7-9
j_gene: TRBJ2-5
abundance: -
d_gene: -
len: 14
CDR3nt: TGTGCCAGCAGCTTAAGGGGGGTGGGGGTGGCCCAGTACTTC
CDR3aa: CASSLRGVGVAQYF

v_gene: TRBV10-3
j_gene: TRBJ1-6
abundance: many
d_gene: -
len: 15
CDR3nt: TGTGCCATCAGTGAGTCCTCGCCCCCAAATTCACCCCTCCACTTT
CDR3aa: CAISESSPPNSPLHF

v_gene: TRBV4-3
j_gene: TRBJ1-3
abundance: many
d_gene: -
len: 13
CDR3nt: TGCGCCAGCAGCCAAGAATTACCAAACACCATATATTTT
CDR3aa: CASSQELPNTIYF

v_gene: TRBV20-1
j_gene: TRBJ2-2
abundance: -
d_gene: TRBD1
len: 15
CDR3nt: TGCAGTGCTAGCCCGGACAGGGGGAACACCGGGGAGCTGTTTTTT
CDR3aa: CSASPDRGNTGELFF

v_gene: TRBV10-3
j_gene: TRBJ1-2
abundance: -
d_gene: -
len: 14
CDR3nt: TGTGCCATCAGTGAGGGGGATACAGTCTATGGCTACACCTTC
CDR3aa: CAISEGDTVYGYTF

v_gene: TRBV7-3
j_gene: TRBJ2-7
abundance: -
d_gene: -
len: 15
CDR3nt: TGTGCCGGCAGCTTAGCCGGGCGCCAGTACTACGAGCAGTACTTC
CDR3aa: CAGSLAGRQYYEQYF

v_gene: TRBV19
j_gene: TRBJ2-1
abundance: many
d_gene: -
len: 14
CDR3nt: TGTGCCAGTACCACTAGGTGGGGCTACAATGAGCAGTTCTTC
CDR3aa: CASTTRWGYNEQFF

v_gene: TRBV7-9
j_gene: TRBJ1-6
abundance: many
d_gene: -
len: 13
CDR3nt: TGTGCCAGCAGCTTAGTTGGGGTCTCACCCCTCCACTTT
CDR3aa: CASSLVGVSPLHF

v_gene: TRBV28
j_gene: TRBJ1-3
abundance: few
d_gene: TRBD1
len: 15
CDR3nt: TGTGCCAGCAGTTCGGGGGACAGGGAGGGAAACACCATATATTTT
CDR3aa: CASSSGDREGNTIYF

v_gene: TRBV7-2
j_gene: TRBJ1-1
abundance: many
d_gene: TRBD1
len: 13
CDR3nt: TGTGCCAGCAGCCCCGACAGGGTCGCTGAAGCTTTCTTT
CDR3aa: CASSPDRVAEAFF

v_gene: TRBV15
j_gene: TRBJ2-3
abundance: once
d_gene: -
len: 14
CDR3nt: TGTGCCACCAGCAGAGAAAGGGGATGGGTTACGCAGTATTTT
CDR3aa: CATSRERGWVTQYF

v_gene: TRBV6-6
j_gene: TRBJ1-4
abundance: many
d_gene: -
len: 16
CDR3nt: TGTGCCAGCAGTTACTCAGTCGCCTTCGTGAGTGAAAAACTGTTTTTT
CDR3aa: CASSYSVAFVSEKLFF

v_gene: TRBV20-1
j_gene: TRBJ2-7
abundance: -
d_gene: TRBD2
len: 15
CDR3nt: TGCAGTGCTAGAGGAATGAGCGGGGGGGCTTACGAGCAGTACTTC
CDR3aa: CSARGMSGGAYEQYF

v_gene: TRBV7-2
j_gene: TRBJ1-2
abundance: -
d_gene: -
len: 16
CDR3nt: TGTGCCAGCAGCGTAGATGGATCGATCGGAAACTATGGCTACACCTTC
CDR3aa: CASSVDGSIGNYGYTF

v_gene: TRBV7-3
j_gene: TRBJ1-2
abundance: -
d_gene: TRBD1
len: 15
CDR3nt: TGTGCCAGCAGCCAAGGTCCCGGGACAGGGTTTGGCTACACCTTC
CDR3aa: CASSQGPGTGFGYTF

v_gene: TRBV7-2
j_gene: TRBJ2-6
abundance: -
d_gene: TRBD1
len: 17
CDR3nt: TGTGCCAGCAACCTAAAGGGACAGGGGGCCGGGGCCAACGTCCTGACTTTC
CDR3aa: CASNLKGQGAGANVLTF

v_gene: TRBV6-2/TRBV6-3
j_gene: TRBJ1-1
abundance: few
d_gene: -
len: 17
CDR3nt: TGTGCCAGCAGTTACTCCGGGGCAGGGTCGCGTAACACTGAAGCTTTCTTT
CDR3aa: CASSYSGAGSRNTEAFF

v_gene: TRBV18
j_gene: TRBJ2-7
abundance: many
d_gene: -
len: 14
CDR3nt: TGTGCCAGCACTCTTGACAGCCTCCCCTACGAGCAGTACTTC
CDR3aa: CASTLDSLPYEQYF

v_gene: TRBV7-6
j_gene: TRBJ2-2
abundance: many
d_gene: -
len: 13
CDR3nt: TGTGCCAGCAGCCTCCGGGATCCCGGGGAGCTGTTTTTT
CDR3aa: CASSLRDPGELFF

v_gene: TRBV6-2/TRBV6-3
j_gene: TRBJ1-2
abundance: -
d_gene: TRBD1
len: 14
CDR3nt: TGTGCCAGCAGACAGACAGGGAACTCTTATGGCTACACCTTC
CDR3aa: CASRQTGNSYGYTF

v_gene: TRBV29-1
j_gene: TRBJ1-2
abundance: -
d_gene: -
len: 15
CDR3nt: TGCAGCGTTTTCTCGGGGCCCCCTACTAACTATGGCTACACCTTC
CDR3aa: CSVFSGPPTNYGYTF

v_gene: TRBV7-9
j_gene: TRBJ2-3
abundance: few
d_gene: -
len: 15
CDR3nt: TGTGCCAGCAGCTTAGTAGGAGGGGGATCCGATACGCAGTATTTT
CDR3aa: CASSLVGGGSDTQYF

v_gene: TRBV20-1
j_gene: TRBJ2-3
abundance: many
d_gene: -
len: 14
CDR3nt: TGCAGTGCTAGGGCTTTACCCAGCACAGATACGCAGTATTTT
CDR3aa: CSARALPSTDTQYF

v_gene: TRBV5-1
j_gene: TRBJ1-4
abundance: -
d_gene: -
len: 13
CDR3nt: TGCGCCAGCAGCTTGTGGCCTGGAGAAAAACTGTTTTTT
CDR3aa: CASSLWPGEKLFF

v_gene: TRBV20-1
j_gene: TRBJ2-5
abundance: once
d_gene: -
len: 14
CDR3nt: TGCAGTGCTAGAGATCAGAGGGGGTCTGAGGCCCAGTACTTC
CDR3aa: CSARDQRGSEAQYF

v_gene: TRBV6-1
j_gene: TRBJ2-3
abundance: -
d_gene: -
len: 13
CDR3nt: TGTGCCAGCAGATCAGGGGCCACAGATACGCAGTATTTT
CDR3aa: CASRSGATDTQYF

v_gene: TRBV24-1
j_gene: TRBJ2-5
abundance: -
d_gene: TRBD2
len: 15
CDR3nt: TGTGCCACCAGTGATAGGACTAGCGGGTTGGAGACCCAGTACTTC
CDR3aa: CATSDRTSGLETQYF

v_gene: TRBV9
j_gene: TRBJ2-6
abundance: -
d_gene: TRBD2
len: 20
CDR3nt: TGTGCCAGCAGCGTCCGGACTAGCGGGGGGTCCTTCTCTGGGGCCAACGTCCTGACTTTC
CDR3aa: CASSVRTSGGSFSGANVLTF

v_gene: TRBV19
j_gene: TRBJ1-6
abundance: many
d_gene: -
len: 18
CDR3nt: TGTGCCAGTAGTATGGCCCGACCAGGGGACCTTAATCTATCACCCCTCCACTTT
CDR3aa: CASSMARPGDLNLSPLHF

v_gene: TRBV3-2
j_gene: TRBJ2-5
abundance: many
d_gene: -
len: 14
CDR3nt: TGTGCCAGCTCTATCCGGGGGGCTTCAGAGACCCAGTACTTC
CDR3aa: CASSIRGASETQYF

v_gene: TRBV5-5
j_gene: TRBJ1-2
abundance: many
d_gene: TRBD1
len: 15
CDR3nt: TGTGCCAGCAGCCTATACCGGGACAGGGACGATGGCTACACCTTC
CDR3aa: CASSLYRDRDDGYTF

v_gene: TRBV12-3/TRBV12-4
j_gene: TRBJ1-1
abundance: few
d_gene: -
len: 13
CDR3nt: TGTGCCAGCAGTTTCGGCAGGAACACTGAAGCTTTCTTT
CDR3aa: CASSFGRNTEAFF

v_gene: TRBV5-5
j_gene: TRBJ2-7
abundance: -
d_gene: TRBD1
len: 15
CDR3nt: TGCGCCAGCAGCTTGGTTCCGGGACAGGGTTACGAGCAGTGCTTC
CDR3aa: CASSLVPGQGYEQCF

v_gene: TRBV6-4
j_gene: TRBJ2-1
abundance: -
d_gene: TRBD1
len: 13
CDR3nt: TGTGCCACCGGGACAGGCGAGCACAATGAGCAGTTCTTC
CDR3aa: CATGTGEHNEQFF

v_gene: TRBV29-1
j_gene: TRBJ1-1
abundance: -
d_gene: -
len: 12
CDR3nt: TGCAGCTTGGCACAATTGAACACTGAAGCTTTCTTT
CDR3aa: CSLAQLNTEAFF

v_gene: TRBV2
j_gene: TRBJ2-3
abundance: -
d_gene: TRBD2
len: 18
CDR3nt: TGTGCCAGCAGGCAAAGCGGGAGGACCAACATAACCACAGATACGCAGTATTTT
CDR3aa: CASRQSGRTNITTDTQYF

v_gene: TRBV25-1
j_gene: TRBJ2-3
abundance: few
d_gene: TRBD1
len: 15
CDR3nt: TGTGCCAGCAGTAAGCAGGGGGCAGGAGCAGATACGCAGTATTTT
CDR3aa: CASSKQGAGADTQYF

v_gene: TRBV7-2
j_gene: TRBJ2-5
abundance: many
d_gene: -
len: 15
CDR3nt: TGTGCCAGCAGCTTAGAGGGGGGGACGGTGGAGACCCAGTACTTC
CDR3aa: CASSLEGGTVETQYF

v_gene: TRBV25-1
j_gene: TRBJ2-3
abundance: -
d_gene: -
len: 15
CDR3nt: TGTGCCAGCAGTGAATGGGGGGCGCGGACAGATACGCAGTATTTT
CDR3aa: CASSEWGARTDTQYF

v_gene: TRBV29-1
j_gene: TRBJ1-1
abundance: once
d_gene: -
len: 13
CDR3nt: TGCAGCGTCACAGGGACATTCGACACTGAAGCTTTCTTT
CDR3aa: CSVTGTFDTEAFF

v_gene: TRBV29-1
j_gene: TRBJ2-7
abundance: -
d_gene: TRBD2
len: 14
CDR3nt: TGCATCCCCCGGGCGGGGGGGCCCTCCTACGAGCAGTACTTC
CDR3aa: CIPRAGGPSYEQYF